What follows are 16 T cell receptor beta chains derived from one specimen sequenced in a study of shared clonotypes between healthy human individuals. Libraries were prepared by immunoSEQ multiplex PCR; TCRdb keeps only in-frame clonotypes and omits some of them. This sample carries under 2.5 million clones, 92% of them seen once, and the ten largest clones take 0.3% to 0.4%. Sequenced material: naive CD4+ T cells from PBMCs. Subset specified: CD45RA+ positively selected. The source is a man younger than 30 in good health. Some clones in this sample may be carry-over from other donors' samples.

This chain uses TRBV6-1 with TRBJ1-2, with TRBD1 matching over 9 bases. CDR1 is MNHNS and CDR2 is SASEGT in the germline V gene. Losses at the gene ends were 1 base for V and 2 bases for J; bases not matched to a gene: 5. The CDR3 length is 16 residues. The CDR3 sequence is CASSEVWDRANYGYTF. In DNA, the CDR3 is TGTGCCAGCAGTGAAGTCTGGGACAGGGCAAACTATGGCTACACCTTC.

The J gene is TRBJ1-4, the V gene TRBV6-1; D gene unclear. CDR3 length: 14 amino acids. V shed 2 bases and J shed 6 bases, with 10 bases lying between them. Germline V gene lookup returns CDR1 MNHNS and CDR2 SASEGT. The CDR3 DNA follows: TGTGCCAGCAGTGAAAATATCGGGTATGAAAAACTGTTTTTT. The encoded protein is CASSENIGYEKLFF.

V gene TRBV20-1 combines with J gene TRBJ2-7; tentative D call: TRBD2 (6 bases). Between the trimmed V and J ends, which lost 1 base and 12 bases, there was a span of 13 bases. Per the germline V gene, CDR1 is DFQATT and CDR2 is SNEGSKA (reference sequence). This CDR3 spans 11 amino acids. CDR3 bases: TGCAGTGCTAGAGCGGTGGGGGGAGGGTACTTC. This gives the protein CSARAVGGGYF.

Comments on this clone: Other DNA sequences within the sample encode an identical CDR3. This chain links TRBV7-2 with TRBJ1-5; possible D gene TRBD1, 5 bases. V gave up 1 base and J gave up 0 bases, with 7 bases separating them. From germline, CDR1 is SGHTA and CDR2 FQGNSA. The CDR3 is made up of 15 amino acids. In nucleotides, the CDR3 is TGTGCCAGCAGCTTAGTAGGGGATAGCAATCAGCCCCAGCATTTT. It translates to CASSLVGDSNQPQHF.

The V and J genes are TRBV7-3 and TRBJ1-1, with 7 bases identical to TRBD1. This CDR3 is built from 14 residues. The junction had 8 bases not matched to a gene; V was cut back by 5 bases and J by 5 bases. Germline V CDR1 and CDR2: SGHTA, FQGTGA. This chain's CDR3 is CASSTSGGLTEAFF. CDR3 sequence (DNA): TGTGCCAGCAGCACATCAGGGGGGCTTACTGAAGCTTTCTTT. Full variable domain (outside the CDR3, taken from reference TRBV7-3 and TRBJ1-1): GAGVSQTPSNKVTEKGKYVELRCDPISGHTALYWYRQSLGQGPEFLIYFQGTGAADDSGLPNDRFFAVRPEGSVSTLKIQRTERGDSAVYLCASSTSGGLTEAFFGQGTRLTVV.

Points on this clone: Other nucleotide sequences in the sample specify the same CDR3. The chain uses TRBV18 and TRBJ2-5; D not certain. Trimming removed 0 bases from V and 5 bases from J, with 7 bases in between. CDR3 length: 13 amino acids. Germline V lookup: CDR1 KGHSH, CDR2 LQKENI. This CDR3 reads CASSPPSAETQYF. The CDR3 nucleotides read TGTGCCAGCTCACCACCGTCCGCGGAGACCCAGTACTTC. Combining the CDR3 with reference TRBV18 and TRBJ2-5 gives the whole variable domain NAGVMQNPRHLVRRRGQEARLRCSPMKGHSHVYWYRQLPEEGLKFMVYLQKENIIDESGMPKERFSAEFPKEGPSILRIQQVVRGDSAAYFCASSPPSAETQYFGPGTRLLVL.

The rearrangement uses TRBV29-1 and TRBJ2-1, with 8 bases aligning to TRBD2. The CDR3 spans 19 residues. CDR1 and CDR2 (germline): SQVTM, ANQGSEA. V was clipped by 2 bases and J by 0 bases; unmatched bases: 15. The CDR3 protein is CSVEQLKTASGFSYNEQFF. Written as DNA, the CDR3 is TGCAGCGTTGAACAGCTAAAAACGGCTAGCGGGTTCTCCTACAATGAGCAGTTCTTC.

This chain uses TRBV5-1 with TRBJ2-5, with 7 bases identical to TRBD1. Germline V gives CDR1 SGHRS, CDR2 YFSETQ. V lost 4 bases, J lost 2 bases, and 5 bases stayed unmatched. The CDR3 spans 14 residues. The CDR3, as DNA: TGCGCCAGCAGCAGGGGACAGCAACAAGAGACCCAGTACTTC. Translation: CASSRGQQQETQYF.

This rearrangement joins TRBV11-3 to TRBJ2-3; a possible D gene is TRBD1 (5 bases). Germline CDR1 reads SGHNT; CDR2 reads YENEEA. The CDR3 is 13 residues long. V gave up 5 bases and J gave up 8 bases, with 14 bases separating them. The CDR3 nucleotides read TGTGCCAGCAGCCCCCGTGGGGCGAGTACGCAGTATTTT. Its protein is CASSPRGASTQYF. Full variable domain (outside the CDR3, taken from reference TRBV11-3 and TRBJ2-3): EAGVVQSPRYKIIEKKQPVAFWCNPISGHNTLYWYLQNLGQGPELLIRYENEEAVDDSQLPKDRFSAERLKGVDSTLKIQPAELGDSAVYLCASSPRGASTQYFGPGTRLTVL.

The chain joins TRBV5-5 to TRBJ2-1, with TRBD2 matching over 12 bases. The junction had 2 bases not matched to a gene; V was cut back by 4 bases and J by 3 bases. In germline, CDR1 is SGHKS, CDR2 YYEKEE (reference sequence). CDR3 size: 15 residues. The CDR3: CASSRGLAGYNEQFF. CDR3 coding DNA: TGTGCCAGCAGCCGGGGACTAGCGGGCTACAATGAGCAGTTCTTC. Full variable domain (missing parts from reference TRBV5-5 and TRBJ2-1): DAGVTQSPTHLIKTRGQQVTLRCSPISGHKSVSWYQQVLGQGPQFIFQYYEKEERGRGNFPDRFSARQFPNYSSELNVNALLLGDSALYLCASSRGLAGYNEQFFGPGTRLTVL.

This clone was observed a single time. The rearrangement links TRBV4-2 to TRBJ2-1; 8 bases match TRBD2. Germline CDR1 and CDR2: LGHNA and YNFKEQ. The CDR3 runs to 16 residues. Unmatched junction bases numbered 4, after V lost 3 bases and J lost 0 bases. Here the CDR3 DNA reads TGTGCCAGCAGCCAGCAACTAGCGGACTCCTACAATGAGCAGTTCTTC. This translates into CASSQQLADSYNEQFF.

The chain is built from TRBV2 and TRBJ2-6; possible D gene TRBD2, 6 bases. V was shortened by 8 bases and J by 0 bases, with 11 bases between the two germline ends. Germline loops: CDR1 SNHLY, CDR2 FYNNEI. This CDR3 is built from 15 residues. CDR3 DNA: TGTGCCAGCGTAGCGGCAAGCTCTGGGGCCAACGTCCTGACTTTC. It yields the protein CASVAASSGANVLTF. Together with reference TRBV2 and TRBJ2-6, the CDR3 gives the full variable domain: EPEVTQTPSHQVTQMGQEVILRCVPISNHLYFYWYRQILGQKVEFLVSFYNNEISEKSEIFDDQFSVERPDGSNFTLKIRSTKLEDSAMYFCASVAASSGANVLTFGAGSRLTVL.

The chain couples TRBV27 to TRBJ1-5; D may be TRBD1 (6 bases). The CDR3 has 13 residues. Germline assignment: CDR1 MNHEY and CDR2 SMNVEV (reference sequence). The V end lost 9 bases, the J end lost 5 bases, and 14 bases lay between the germline ends. As DNA, the CDR3 is TGTGCCAGTTCAGGGGAATCGCATCAGCCCCAGCATTTT. Its protein product is CASSGESHQPQHF.

V and J are TRBV28 and TRBJ1-5; D is undetermined. V lost 5 bases and J lost 0, with 11 bases in between. Germline V gene data show CDR1 as MDHEN and CDR2 as SYDVKM. The CDR3 consists of 15 residues. CDR3 amino acids: CASSPPGVSNQPQHF. The CDR3 DNA sequence: TGTGCCAGCAGTCCCCCTGGGGTTAGCAATCAGCCCCAGCATTTT.

The CDR3 sequence: CASSSQGAVTDTQYF. The CDR3 DNA is TGTGCCAGCAGTTCCCAGGGGGCAGTCACAGATACGCAGTATTTT. The chain combines TRBV6-6 with TRBJ2-3, with TRBD1 matching 8 bases. Germline CDR1 reads MNHNY; CDR2 reads SVGAGI (reference sequence). After removal of 4 bases from V and 2 bases from J, the junction contained 5 bases not matched to a gene. The CDR3 extends over 15 amino acids.

The chain uses TRBV28 and TRBJ1-1, with D tentatively TRBD1 (6 bases). The CDR3 is made up of 13 amino acids. V lost 4 bases and J 11 bases, leaving 17 bases between the germline ends. Germline CDR1 MDHEN, CDR2 SYDVKM. CDR3 nucleotide sequence: TGTGCCAGCAGTTCAGTTTGGGGGGGCTATGCTTTCTTT. Protein sequence: CASSSVWGGYAFF.